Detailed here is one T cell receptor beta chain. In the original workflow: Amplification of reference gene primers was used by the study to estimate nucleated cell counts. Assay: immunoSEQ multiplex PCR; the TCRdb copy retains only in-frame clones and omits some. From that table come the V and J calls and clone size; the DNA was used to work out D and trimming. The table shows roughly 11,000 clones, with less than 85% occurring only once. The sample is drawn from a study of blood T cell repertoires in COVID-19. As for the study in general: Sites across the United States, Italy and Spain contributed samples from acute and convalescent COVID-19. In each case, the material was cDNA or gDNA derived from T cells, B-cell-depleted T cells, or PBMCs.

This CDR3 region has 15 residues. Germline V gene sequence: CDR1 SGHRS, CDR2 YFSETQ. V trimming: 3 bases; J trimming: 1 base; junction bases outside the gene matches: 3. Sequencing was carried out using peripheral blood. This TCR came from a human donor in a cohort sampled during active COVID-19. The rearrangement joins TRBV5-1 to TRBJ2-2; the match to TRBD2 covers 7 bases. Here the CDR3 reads CASSSGGLNTGELFF. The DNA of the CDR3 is TGCGCCAGCAGCTCGGGGGGACTGAACACCGGGGAGCTGTTTTTT.